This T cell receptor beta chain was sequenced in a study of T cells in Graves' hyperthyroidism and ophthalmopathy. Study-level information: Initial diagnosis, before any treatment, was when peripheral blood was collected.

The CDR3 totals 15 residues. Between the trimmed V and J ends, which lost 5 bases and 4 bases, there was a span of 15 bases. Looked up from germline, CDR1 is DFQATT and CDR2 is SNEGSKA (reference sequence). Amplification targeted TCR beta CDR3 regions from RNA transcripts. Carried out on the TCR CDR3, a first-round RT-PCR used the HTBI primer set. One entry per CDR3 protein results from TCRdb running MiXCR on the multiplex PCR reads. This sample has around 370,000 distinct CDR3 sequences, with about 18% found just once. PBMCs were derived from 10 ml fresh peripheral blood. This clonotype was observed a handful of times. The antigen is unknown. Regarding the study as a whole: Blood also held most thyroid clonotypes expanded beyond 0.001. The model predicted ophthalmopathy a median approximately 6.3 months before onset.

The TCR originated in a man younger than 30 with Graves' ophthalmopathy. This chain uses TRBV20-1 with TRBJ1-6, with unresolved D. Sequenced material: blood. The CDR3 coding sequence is TGCAGTGCTCCGGACCTTAAGGGATATAATTCACCCCTCCACTTT. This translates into CSAPDLKGYNSPLHF.